The 13 T cell receptor beta chains in this list originate from one sample, sequenced in a study of beta chain features in type 1 diabetes. Investigators reverse transcribed all isolated RNA, so they sequenced expressed TCRB transcripts. Measured with immunoSEQ multiplex PCR; TCRdb has only the in-frame clones, and not every one. The sample consists of 350,000 to 450,000 clones, about 16% of them appearing once. The sequenced material came from naive CD4+ T cells from blood. The receptors here all came from a woman aged 18-29 years in good health.

This clone has more than one count but fewer than ten. The gene calls are TRBV2 and TRBJ2-1; TRBD2 might be the D (6 bases). Germline V gene sequence: CDR1 SNHLY, CDR2 FYNNEI. V gave up 0 bases and J gave up 7 bases, with 13 bases separating them. The CDR3 spans 15 residues. The CDR3 DNA sequence: TGTGCCAGCAGTGAAGCGCGAGGAGGGTGGAATGAGCAGTTCTTC. This translates into CASSEARGGWNEQFF.

The genes are TRBV4-3 and TRBJ2-3; 14 positions agree with TRBD2. The V gene's germline CDR1 is LGHNA and CDR2 YSLEER. The CDR3 loop spans 17 amino acids. V lost 4 bases and J lost 6; bases outside the gene matches: 9. The DNA for the CDR3 is TGCGCCAGCAGCCTAAGAGGGACTAGCGGGAGAGTGGATACGCAGTATTTT. Amino acid sequence: CASSLRGTSGRVDTQYF.

Points on this clone: Other DNA sequences from this sample encode an identical CDR3 as well. The chain joins TRBV7-9 to TRBJ2-7, with D possibly being TRBD2 (5 bases). This CDR3 has 12 amino acids. CDR1 and CDR2 (germline): SEHNR, FQNEAQ (reference sequence). Trimming took 4 bases from V and 3 from J, leaving 7 bases between them. The CDR3 region has the DNA TGTGCCAGCAGCTACCGGGGCTACGAGCAGTACTTC. Its protein is CASSYRGYEQYF.

V gene TRBV9 combines with J gene TRBJ2-1; 11 nucleotides agree with TRBD2. Germline-derived CDR1 and CDR2 are SGDLS and YYNGEE. This CDR3 has 18 amino acids. Trimming removed 0 bases from V and 2 bases from J; junction bases left unmatched: 7. For the CDR3, the DNA is TGTGCCAGCAGCGTAGGGGGACTAGCGGTTCCCCCCTACAATGAGCAGTTCTTC. Its translation: CASSVGGLAVPPYNEQFF.

This rearrangement joins TRBV9 to TRBJ2-3; possibly TRBD2 for D (5 bases). V was pared by 4 bases and J by 6 bases, with 15 bases between. Germline assignment: CDR1 SGDLS and CDR2 YYNGEE. This CDR3 comprises 14 residues. CDR3 protein: CASSWRSGGDTQYF. The CDR3 coding sequence is TGTGCCAGCAGCTGGCGGAGCGGCGGTGATACGCAGTATTTT.

As regards this clone: The same CDR3 arises from other DNA sequences in this sample as well. The chain joins TRBV5-1 to TRBJ2-7; a possible D gene is TRBD1 (6 bases). Germline V gene sequence: CDR1 SGHRS, CDR2 YFSETQ. The CDR3 has 13 amino acids. Deletions cut 3 bases from V and 1 base from J, with 8 bases between. Here the CDR3 reads CASSSGQSYEQYF. The CDR3 DNA is TGCGCCAGCAGCTCCGGACAGTCCTACGAGCAGTACTTC.

This clone was detected a few times. The chain combines TRBV9 with TRBJ2-5; D possibly corresponds to TRBD2 (5 bases). Germline assignment: CDR1 SGDLS and CDR2 YYNGEE. This CDR3 region has 16 residues. V shed 3 bases and J shed 5 bases, with 20 bases lying between them. The CDR3 DNA sequence: TGTGCCAGCAGCGGCGGACTTACGCCCCGTCAGGAGACCCAGTACTTC. Protein: CASSGGLTPRQETQYF. Drawing the rest from reference TRBV9 and TRBJ2-5, the complete variable domain is DSGVTQTPKHLITATGQRVTLRCSPRSGDLSVYWYQQSLDQGLQFLIQYYNGEERAKGNILERFSAQQFPDLHSELNLSSLELGDSALYFCASSGGLTPRQETQYFGPGTRLLVL.

This clone occurred a few times. V gene TRBV28 combines with J gene TRBJ2-1, with 7 nucleotides matching TRBD1. CDR1 is MDHEN, CDR2 SYDVKM, per germline. J lost 7 bases, V lost 3 bases, and 6 bases had no gene match. CDR3 length: 14 residues. CDR3 in amino acids: CASSFDRARNEQFF. The CDR3 DNA is TGTGCCAGCAGTTTTGACAGGGCCCGGAATGAGCAGTTCTTC. The variable domain in full, completed from reference TRBV28 and TRBJ2-1, reads DVKVTQSSRYLVKRTGEKVFLECVQDMDHENMFWYRQDPGLGLRLIYFSYDVKMKEKGDIPEGYSVSREKKERFSLILESASTNQTSMYLCASSFDRARNEQFFGPGTRLTVL.

This clone was observed a few times. The rearrangement uses TRBV5-4 and TRBJ2-7; perhaps TRBD1 as D (6 bases). The length of the CDR3 is 15 residues. Germline V gene data show CDR1 as SGHNT and CDR2 as YYREEE (reference sequence). With 4 bases removed from V and 0 bases from J, the gap between germline ends came to 14 bases. CDR3 region: CASSRDGQHSYEQYF. DNA of the CDR3: TGTGCCAGCAGCCGGGACGGACAGCACTCCTACGAGCAGTACTTC.

The J gene is TRBJ1-2, the V gene TRBV13, with D possibly TRBD1 on 6 matching bases. CDR1 and CDR2 (germline): PRHDT, FYEKMQ (reference sequence). V lost 6 bases to trimming and J lost 5 bases, with 13 bases between them. The CDR3 is 13 amino acids. The CDR3 spells CASSFGQKYGYTF. CDR3 bases: TGTGCCAGCAGTTTCGGACAGAAGTATGGCTACACCTTC.

This clone occurred a few times. The chain combines TRBV2 with TRBJ2-3, with 8 bases lining up with TRBD2. V lost 4 bases and J lost 10; bases outside the gene matches: 4. From germline, CDR1 is SNHLY and CDR2 FYNNEI. The CDR3 length is 12 residues. CDR3 amino acids: CASSASREAQYF. DNA of the CDR3: TGTGCCAGCAGTGCATCGCGGGAGGCGCAGTATTTT.

V is TRBV5-1 and J is TRBJ2-7; D uncertain. The CDR3 spans 14 residues. In germline, CDR1 is SGHRS, CDR2 YFSETQ. V was clipped by 2 bases and J by 6 bases, with 15 bases between them. Written as DNA, the CDR3 is TGCGCCAGCAGCTTTGGATCGAGCCGAGGCGAGCAGTACTTC. Its protein product is CASSFGSSRGEQYF.

The sample holds a few counts of this clone. The rearrangement links TRBV6-1 to TRBJ2-5; D perhaps matches TRBD1 (6 bases). The CDR3 has 14 residues. V lost 10 bases and J lost 4, with 19 bases in between. Germline V gene sequence: CDR1 MNHNS, CDR2 SASEGT. CDR3 bases: TGTGCCACTACACAGGGAACGTCGGGAGAGACCCAGTACTTC. This codes for CATTQGTSGETQYF.